This T cell receptor beta chain was captured in a study of regulatory T cells in long-lasting Graves disease. As for the study in general: For a period under 3 months, newly diagnosed Graves' patients had taken antithyroid drugs.

The authors built TCR beta libraries using iRepertoire HTBI primers and Arm-PCR of CDR3 regions. TCRdb redid the calling of the multiplex PCR reads with MiXCR, one entry per CDR3 protein. The repertoire has under 800,000 distinct CDR3 sequences, roughly 15% of them found once; the top ten carry approximately 20%. This CDR3 spans 14 amino acids. V gave up 7 bases and J gave up 1 base, with 13 bases separating them. Looked up from germline, CDR1 is MDHEN and CDR2 is SYDVKM. Time point specified: newly diagnosed GD, antithyroid drugs for less than 3 months. RNA from PBMCs was the source of the TCR library. These data also formed part of another study, on T cells in Graves' hyperthyroidism and ophthalmopathy. That report adds: Each diagnosis was grounded in clinical symptoms, serum thyroxine and TRAb, thyroid ultrasound, and orbital computed tomography. HTBI primers were employed in a first-round RT-PCR of the TCR CDR3. Most clonotypes expanded in thyroid above 0.001 were likewise present in blood.

The sample consisted of peripheral blood mononuclear cells (PBMCs), taken at new diagnosis, from a patient treated with antithyroid drugs. The TCR was taken from a woman aged 30 to 39 with Graves disease. The chain has TRBV28 and TRBJ2-5, with D perhaps TRBD1 (6 bases). In nucleotides, the CDR3 is TGTGCCAGCAAAAAAACAGGGTCCCAAGAGACCCAGTACTTC. It encodes CASKKTGSQETQYF.